Detailed here is one T cell receptor beta chain. The target antigen is unknown. The CDR3 extends over 15 amino acids. With 10 bases removed from V and 1 base from J, the gap between germline ends came to 18 bases. Germline lookup yields CDR1 MNHEY and CDR2 SVGAGI. This specimen comes from a study of cytomegalovirus exposure and HLA in healthy donors. Overall study findings and caveats: An Asian-associated ancestry cluster reportedly showed fewer N-insertions than the approximately 620-donor mean in a later analysis. Later on, an analysis tied around 17,000 TCR beta sequences to HLA alleles at 0.05 false discovery rate. Three chains linked to CMV were shown in vitro to be specific for CMV antigens.

It was with 60 Vbeta and 13 Jbeta primers that the PCR ran. Data came from immunoSEQ multiplex PCR; TCRdb stores just in-frame clones and leaves some out. This sample has about 160,000 clones; 70% to 90% occur once, and the top ten carry about 2%. Sequencing input: PBMCs. The chain recombines TRBV6-5 with TRBJ2-3; the D call may be TRBD1 or TRBD2 (7 bases each). This clonotype was sampled from a man aged 18 to 30 in good health and CMV-seropositive. This CDR3 is CATRGGSLGTDTQYF. The CDR3 coding sequence is TGTGCCACCAGGGGGGGATCTCTTGGCACAGATACGCAGTATTTT.